The subject of this entry is one TCR beta chain. V was clipped by 6 bases and J by 5 bases, with 13 bases between them. The CDR3 spans 14 residues. The data belong to a study of tumor-infiltrating lymphocytes in oesophageal squamous cell carcinoma. From the PCR reads, TCRdb called clonotypes with MiXCR, one entry per CDR3 protein. The repertoire includes more than 15,000 distinct CDR3 sequences, approximately 45% of them detected once, and around 30% sits in the top ten. This chain links TRBV12-3 or TRBV12-4 with TRBJ2-2; the D gene is possibly TRBD1 (6 bases). The sequencing input was normal esophageal tissue next to the tumor. This TCR derives from a female donor with esophageal squamous cell carcinoma. The CDR3: CASSPAGVTGELFF. Written as DNA, the CDR3 is TGTGCCAGCAGCCCCGCAGGGGTTACCGGGGAGCTGTTTTTT.